The 28 T cell receptor beta chains below all came from one sample that was sequenced in a study of T cell responses to AZD1222 COVID-19 vaccine. Only in-frame clones appear in the TCRdb table, and some are missing; sequencing was by immunoSEQ multiplex PCR. The data show approximately 220,000 clones, with 85% to 95% seen just once and more than 0.8% held by the top ten. The sample consisted of peripheral blood, taken on day 0 of MenACWY control vaccination. These receptors were taken from an adult in good health.

This sequence joins TRBV6-2 or TRBV6-3 and TRBJ1-5; 7 positions match TRBD1. The CDR3 has 11 residues. V lost 5 bases and J lost 11; bases outside the gene matches: 3. Germline lookup yields CDR1 MNHEY and CDR2 SVGEGT. For the CDR3, the DNA is TGTGCCAGCAGTAACGGACAGGCCCAGCATTTT. Translation gives CASSNGQAQHF.

The genes are TRBV6-2 or TRBV6-3 and TRBJ2-7, with a weak D call TRBD1 (5 bases). The CDR3 is 17 amino acids. Germline CDR1 and CDR2: MNHEY and SVGEGT. With 5 bases removed from V and 2 bases from J, the gap between germline ends came to 22 bases. The CDR3 protein is CASSKSRRQSNPYEQYF. The CDR3 DNA is TGTGCCAGCAGTAAGTCCCGCCGACAGTCAAATCCCTACGAGCAGTACTTC.

This rearrangement joins TRBV15 to TRBJ1-1; a possible D gene is TRBD1 (5 bases). The CDR3 is made up of 12 amino acids. V dropped 3 bases and J dropped 5 bases, with 7 bases sitting between them. Per the germline V gene, CDR1 is LNHNV and CDR2 is YYDKDF (reference sequence). The chain's CDR3 is CATSSGGTEAFF. The CDR3 nucleotides read TGTGCCACCAGCAGCGGGGGGACTGAAGCTTTCTTT.

The chain employs TRBV7-2 and TRBJ2-7; no reliable D call. This CDR3 contains 11 residues. The V gene lost 3 bases and the J gene lost 4 bases, with 4 bases spanning the gap. Germline assignment: CDR1 SGHTA and CDR2 FQGNSA. The CDR3 DNA is TGTGCCAGCAGCTTTAAGTACGAGCAGTACTTC. Amino acid sequence: CASSFKYEQYF.

The chain links TRBV24-1 to TRBJ2-3; 8 positions match TRBD2. V was clipped by 4 bases and J by 3 bases; unmatched bases: 5. CDR1 and CDR2 from the germline V gene are KGHDR and SFDVKD. The length of the CDR3 is 15 residues. The CDR3 reads CATSDFSGMTDTQYF. The DNA for the CDR3 is TGTGCCACCAGTGACTTTAGCGGGATGACAGATACGCAGTATTTT.

This chain joins TRBV19 and TRBJ2-1; D may be TRBD1 (8 bases). From germline, CDR1 is LNHDA and CDR2 SQIVND (reference sequence). V was shortened by 7 bases and J by 7 bases, with 14 bases between the two germline ends. The CDR3 runs 13 residues. CDR3 coding DNA: TGTGCCAGTACCAACAGGGGGGGGAATGAGCAGTTCTTC. Its translation: CASTNRGGNEQFF.

This sequence joins TRBV13 and TRBJ1-1; TRBD1 matches at 10 bases. With V trimmed by 5 bases and J by 1 base, 4 bases remained unmatched. CDR1 is PRHDT, CDR2 FYEKMQ, per germline (reference sequence). CDR3 length equals 15 residues. CDR3 DNA: TGTGCCAGCAGCCCCCGGGACAGGGGGAACACTGAAGCTTTCTTT. Translation gives CASSPRDRGNTEAFF.

This clone was detected once. This chain joins TRBV28 and TRBJ2-7; 7 nucleotides match TRBD1. Germline CDR1 is MDHEN and CDR2 is SYDVKM. V trimming: 5 bases; J trimming: 3 bases; junction bases outside the gene matches: 1. The CDR3 has 12 amino acids. The CDR3 loop reads CASSGTVYEQYF. In nucleotides, the CDR3 is TGTGCCAGCAGTGGGACAGTCTACGAGCAGTACTTC.

The chain uses TRBV5-1 and TRBJ1-3; no definite D call. In germline, CDR1 is SGHRS, CDR2 YFSETQ. This CDR3 has 15 residues. V lost 2 bases, J lost 4 bases, and 13 bases lay in between. The CDR3 loop is CASSFPLGTGNTIYF. Written as DNA, the CDR3 is TGCGCCAGCAGCTTCCCCCTCGGTACAGGAAACACCATATATTTT.

The genes are TRBV7-9 and TRBJ2-1, with D possibly matching TRBD1 (6 bases). The germline V gene encodes CDR1 SEHNR and CDR2 FQNEAQ (reference sequence). V was pared by 5 bases and J by 5 bases, with 16 bases between. This CDR3 contains 15 residues. This chain's CDR3 is CASSPGTRKDNEQFF. In DNA, the CDR3 is TGTGCCAGCAGCCCCGGGACACGGAAGGACAATGAGCAGTTCTTC.

CDR3 nucleotides: TGTGCCAGCAGTGAATCAATAACTAGCGGATCCTACGAGCAGTACTTC. Encoded protein: CASSESITSGSYEQYF. This chain uses TRBV6-1 with TRBJ2-7, with 8 nucleotides matching TRBD2. The CDR3 has 16 residues. The V gene end was trimmed by 2 bases and the J gene end by 1 base; junction bases not matched to a gene: 7. Germline values: CDR1 MNHNS, CDR2 SASEGT.

V and J are TRBV5-6 and TRBJ1-5; D remains ambiguous. This CDR3 spans 15 amino acids. V was cut by 0 bases and J by 0 bases, with 7 bases left in between. Germline-derived CDR1 and CDR2 are SGHDT and YYEEEE. CDR3 protein: CASSLGGYSNQPQHF. CDR3 in DNA: TGTGCCAGCAGCTTGGGGGGTTATAGCAATCAGCCCCAGCATTTT.

This chain connects TRBV3-1 (or the pseudogene TRBV3-2) to TRBJ1-3, with D maybe TRBD1 (6 bases). The CDR3 is 15 amino acids. V dropped 7 bases and J dropped 3 bases, with 16 bases sitting between them. Germline CDR1 and CDR2: LGHDT and YNNKEL (reference sequence). CDR3 region: CASTPGGGVGNTIYF. CDR3 nucleotide sequence: TGTGCCAGCACCCCCGGAGGGGGAGTTGGAAACACCATATATTTT.

A word on this clone: A much bigger clone sits one base away, suggesting this may be a read error. The gene calls are TRBV6-6 and TRBJ1-1; no clear D gene. This CDR3 has 11 amino acids. Germline CDR1 MNHNY, CDR2 SVGAGI (reference sequence). The CDR3 reads CARSSEWEAFF. The CDR3 nucleotides are TGTGCCAGAAGTTCCGAATGGGAAGCTTTCTTT.

This sequence joins TRBV21-1 and TRBJ2-3; whether TRBD2, the table's D call, matches the DNA was not checked. TRBV21-1 is reported as a pseudogene. The CDR3 runs to 16 residues. In DNA, the CDR3 is TGTGCCAGCAGCAAAGGTTTCGGAGTGAACACAGATACGCAGTATTTT. This encodes CASSKGFGVNTDTQYF.

The rearrangement joins TRBV6-5 to TRBJ1-3; a possible D gene is TRBD1 (6 bases). Looked up from germline, CDR1 is MNHEY and CDR2 is SVGAGI. The CDR3 has 13 residues. Trimming took 6 bases from V and 6 from J, leaving 12 bases between them. In nucleotides, the CDR3 is TGTGCCAGCAGAGGGGCAGGGGAAAACACCATATATTTT. Protein sequence: CASRGAGENTIYF.

The rearrangement uses TRBV19 and TRBJ1-2, with a tentative D call TRBD1 (6 bases). CDR1 is LNHDA and CDR2 is SQIVND in the germline V gene (reference sequence). This CDR3 contains 15 residues. Between the trimmed V and J ends, which lost 0 bases and 3 bases, there was a span of 11 bases. The CDR3 region is CASSIDRGGDYGYTF. Here the CDR3 DNA reads TGTGCCAGTAGTATAGATCGGGGGGGCGACTATGGCTACACCTTC. The full variable domain, completed using reference TRBV19 and TRBJ1-2, is DGGITQSPKYLFRKEGQNVTLSCEQNLNHDAMYWYRQDPGQGLRLIYYSQIVNDFQKGDIAEGYSVSREKKESFPLTVTSAQKNPTAFYLCASSIDRGGDYGYTFGSGTRLTVV.

The DNA for the CDR3 is TGTGCCTGGAGCAGATTGAGGAACACTGAAGCTTTCTTT. Encoded protein: CAWSRLRNTEAFF. The V call is TRBV30, the J call TRBJ1-1; D gene ambiguous. V was shortened by 3 bases and J by 1 base, with 9 bases between the two germline ends. Germline V CDR1 and CDR2: GTSNPN, SVGIG (reference sequence). CDR3 length: 13 amino acids.

V usage is TRBV7-9 and J usage is TRBJ1-2, with unresolved D. CDR1 SEHNR and CDR2 FQNEAQ come from the germline V gene (reference sequence). Trimming pared 5 bases from V and 5 bases from J, leaving 21 bases between. This CDR3 has 16 amino acids. CDR3 in amino acids: CASSRVTAETDYGYTF. DNA of the CDR3: TGTGCCAGCAGCCGGGTGACCGCGGAAACTGATTATGGCTACACCTTC. Filled out from reference TRBV7-9 and TRBJ1-2, the complete variable domain reads DTGVSQNPRHKITKRGQNVTFRCDPISEHNRLYWYRQTLGQGPEFLTYFQNEAQLEKSRLLSDRFSAERPKGSFSTLEIQRTEQGDSAMYLCASSRVTAETDYGYTFGSGTRLTVV.

The chain carries TRBV5-4 and TRBJ1-2, with 11 nucleotides matching TRBD1. Germline CDR1 is SGHNT and CDR2 is YYREEE (reference sequence). The CDR3 consists of 17 residues. The junction had 7 bases not matched to a gene; V was cut back by 3 bases and J by 0 bases. CDR3 sequence: CASSWGQGGGPNYGYTF. In DNA, the CDR3 is TGTGCCAGCAGCTGGGGACAGGGGGGCGGACCTAACTATGGCTACACCTTC.

V usage is TRBV5-1 and J usage is TRBJ1-5; no definite D call. The CDR3 loop spans 13 amino acids. V was clipped by 0 bases and J by 5 bases, with 6 bases between them. Germline CDR1 reads SGHRS; CDR2 reads YFSETQ. CDR3 sequence reads: CASSLGPDQPQHF. The DNA of the CDR3 is TGCGCCAGCAGCTTGGGGCCAGATCAGCCCCAGCATTTT.

The count of this clone is one. J is TRBJ2-3 and V is TRBV11-3; D not resolved. V was clipped by 6 bases and J by 5 bases, with 15 bases between them. This CDR3 contains 14 residues. Germline-derived CDR1 and CDR2 are SGHNT and YENEEA. The CDR3 region is CASSKAGHLDTQYF. The CDR3 DNA sequence: TGTGCCAGCAGTAAGGCCGGGCACCTAGATACGCAGTATTTT.

The chain joins TRBV6-6 to TRBJ1-1; unclear D gene. The CDR3 runs 13 residues. V lost 7 bases and J lost 1, with 10 bases in between. Germline loops: CDR1 MNHNY, CDR2 SVGAGI (reference sequence). The CDR3 loop reads CASTTSGNTEAFF. In DNA, the CDR3 is TGTGCCAGCACCACCTCGGGGAACACTGAAGCTTTCTTT.

The CDR3 sequence is CASGNSEGRNEQFF. In nucleotides, the CDR3 is TGTGCCAGCGGAAATTCGGAGGGGAGGAATGAGCAGTTCTTC. V usage is TRBV6-4 and J usage is TRBJ2-1; a possible D gene is TRBD2 (6 bases). The V and J ends lost 8 bases and 7 bases respectively, with 18 bases between them. Germline loops: CDR1 MRHNA, CDR2 SNTAGT. The CDR3 has 14 amino acids.

V gene TRBV3-1 (or the pseudogene TRBV3-2) combines with J gene TRBJ2-5, with a possible D match to TRBD1 (5 bases). The germline V gene encodes CDR1 LGHDT and CDR2 YNNKEL (reference sequence). Trimming pared 1 base from V and 3 bases from J, leaving 9 bases between. The CDR3 sequence is 14 residues long. CDR3 sequence (DNA): TGTGCCAGCAGCCAAGCTACAGGCAAAGAGACCCAGTACTTC. Residues: CASSQATGKETQYF.

V and J are TRBV28 and TRBJ1-5; D unclear. Trimming took 6 bases from V and 3 from J, leaving 18 bases between them. Germline CDR1 is MDHEN and CDR2 is SYDVKM. This CDR3 has 16 amino acids. The CDR3 sequence is CASRSYLELLNQPQHF. CDR3 bases: TGTGCCAGCAGATCTTATTTGGAACTCCTCAATCAGCCCCAGCATTTT.

This clone was observed a few times. This rearrangement joins TRBV7-9 to TRBJ1-5; D is undetermined. Trimming pared 5 bases from V and 2 bases from J, leaving 10 bases between. The CDR3 has 14 amino acids. The germline V gene has CDR1 SEHNR and CDR2 FQNEAQ (reference sequence). In nucleotides, the CDR3 is TGTGCCAGCAGCGGAGTCGGGGGCAATCAGCCCCAGCATTTT. The encoded protein is CASSGVGGNQPQHF. Combining the CDR3 with reference TRBV7-9 and TRBJ1-5 gives the whole variable domain DTGVSQNPRHKITKRGQNVTFRCDPISEHNRLYWYRQTLGQGPEFLTYFQNEAQLEKSRLLSDRFSAERPKGSFSTLEIQRTEQGDSAMYLCASSGVGGNQPQHFGDGTRLSIL.

The V call is TRBV27, the J call TRBJ1-1, with D hard to call. V shed 4 bases and J shed 1 base, with 13 bases lying between them. Germline CDR1 and CDR2: MNHEY and SMNVEV (reference sequence). The CDR3 loop spans 15 amino acids. This CDR3 reads CASSSHGSANTEAFF. The CDR3 DNA sequence: TGTGCCAGCAGTTCCCACGGGTCAGCGAACACTGAAGCTTTCTTT.